These 10 T cell receptor beta chains originate from one sample sequenced in a study of T cell responses to AZD1222 COVID-19 vaccine. The repertoire was sequenced with immunoSEQ multiplex PCR; TCRdb's copy has only in-frame clones and lacks some. The sample holds 120,000 to 150,000 clones, approximately 92% seen once. The sample here was peripheral blood, taken on day 0 of AZD1222 vaccination. The receptors were gathered from an adult in good health.

This clone came up once. The chain employs TRBV5-4 and TRBJ2-3, with D unresolved. Germline CDR1 is SGHNT and CDR2 is YYREEE (reference sequence). The CDR3 is made up of 12 amino acids. V was trimmed by 3 bases and J by 6 bases, leaving 8 bases between them. CDR3 DNA: TGTGCCAGCAGCTCAGGCATGGATACGCAGTATTTT. It is translated as CASSSGMDTQYF.

V usage is TRBV7-2 and J usage is TRBJ2-1, with 13 bases fitting TRBD2. The CDR3 covers 17 residues. J lost 3 bases, V lost 5 bases, and 7 bases had no gene match. Germline-derived CDR1 and CDR2 are SGHTA and FQGNSA. As DNA, the CDR3 is TGTGCCAGCAGCCCCAGACTAGCGGGAGGTTTCTACAATGAGCAGTTCTTC. The encoded protein is CASSPRLAGGFYNEQFF.

The V call is TRBV6-2 or TRBV6-3, the J call TRBJ2-5, with 9 positions matching TRBD1. Germline V gives CDR1 MNHEY, CDR2 SVGEGT. The CDR3 runs to 14 residues. V trimming: 7 bases; J trimming: 4 bases; junction bases outside the gene matches: 7. CDR3 nucleotides: TGTGCCAGCAACCCAACAGGGGGCGCAGAGACCCAGTACTTC. Protein: CASNPTGGAETQYF.

The chain employs TRBV7-2 and TRBJ1-1, with D unresolved. The CDR3 runs 15 residues. V was pared by 4 bases and J by 0 bases, with 12 bases between. The germline V gene encodes CDR1 SGHTA and CDR2 FQGNSA. CDR3 region: CASSSRGPMNTEAFF. DNA of the CDR3: TGTGCCAGCAGCTCTAGAGGGCCCATGAACACTGAAGCTTTCTTT.

The V gene is TRBV2, the J gene TRBJ2-1; D is perhaps TRBD2 (5 bases). This CDR3 has 15 amino acids. V lost 4 bases, J lost 6 bases, and 16 bases lay in between. Germline loops: CDR1 SNHLY, CDR2 FYNNEI. CDR3 coding DNA: TGTGCCAGCAGTGGGATCGGGGTCGCGGTCAATGAGCAGTTCTTC. Translated: CASSGIGVAVNEQFF.

The V gene is TRBV21-1, the J gene TRBJ2-1; the D call in the table, TRBD1, was not verified against the DNA. TRBV21-1 is a pseudogene segment. CDR3 length equals 16 residues. This CDR3 reads CASSQTDRSTYNEQFF. CDR3 in DNA: TGTGCCAGCAGCCAAACCGACAGGTCGACCTACAATGAGCAGTTCTTC.

The genes are TRBV18 and TRBJ2-5; D call uncertain. This CDR3 spans 14 amino acids. Germline V gives CDR1 KGHSH, CDR2 LQKENI. V was shortened by 2 bases and J by 1 base, with 8 bases between the two germline ends. CDR3 bases: TGTGCCAGCTCACCAGTCCAGACCCAAGAGACCCAGTACTTC. This encodes CASSPVQTQETQYF. The whole variable domain, filled in from reference TRBV18 and TRBJ2-5, reads NAGVMQNPRHLVRRRGQEARLRCSPMKGHSHVYWYRQLPEEGLKFMVYLQKENIIDESGMPKERFSAEFPKEGPSILRIQQVVRGDSAAYFCASSPVQTQETQYFGPGTRLLVL.

The CDR3 sequence is CASSQPADRGLSGNTIYF. CDR3 bases: TGCGCCAGCAGCCAACCTGCTGACAGGGGGCTCTCTGGAAACACCATATATTTT. The chain couples TRBV4-1 to TRBJ1-3; 10 bases map to TRBD1. CDR1 and CDR2 (germline): MGHRA, YSYEKL. The CDR3 length is 18 residues. The junction had 7 bases not matched to a gene; V was cut back by 2 bases and J by 0 bases.

The chain is built from TRBV2 and TRBJ1-1, with 7 bases matching TRBD1. The germline V gene encodes CDR1 SNHLY and CDR2 FYNNEI. There are 13 residues in the CDR3. V lost 8 bases and J lost 5; bases outside the gene matches: 8. As DNA, the CDR3 is TGTGCCAGCGGAGGGGACAGTCATACTGAAGCTTTCTTT. Translating gives CASGGDSHTEAFF.

The chain employs TRBV7-9 and TRBJ2-1; 12 nucleotides match TRBD2. The CDR3 is 16 amino acids. J gave up 8 bases and V 5 bases, and 10 bases lay outside the gene matches. The germline V gene encodes CDR1 SEHNR and CDR2 FQNEAQ (reference sequence). The DNA for the CDR3 is TGTGCCAGCAGCCCAGCTAGGACTAGCGGGAATGATGAGCAGTTCTTC. Its translation: CASSPARTSGNDEQFF. The complete variable domain, with remaining parts taken from reference TRBV7-9 and TRBJ2-1, reads DTGVSQNPRHKITKRGQNVTFRCDPISEHNRLYWYRQTLGQGPEFLTYFQNEAQLEKSRLLSDRFSAERPKGSFSTLEIQRTEQGDSAMYLCASSPARTSGNDEQFFGPGTRLTVL.